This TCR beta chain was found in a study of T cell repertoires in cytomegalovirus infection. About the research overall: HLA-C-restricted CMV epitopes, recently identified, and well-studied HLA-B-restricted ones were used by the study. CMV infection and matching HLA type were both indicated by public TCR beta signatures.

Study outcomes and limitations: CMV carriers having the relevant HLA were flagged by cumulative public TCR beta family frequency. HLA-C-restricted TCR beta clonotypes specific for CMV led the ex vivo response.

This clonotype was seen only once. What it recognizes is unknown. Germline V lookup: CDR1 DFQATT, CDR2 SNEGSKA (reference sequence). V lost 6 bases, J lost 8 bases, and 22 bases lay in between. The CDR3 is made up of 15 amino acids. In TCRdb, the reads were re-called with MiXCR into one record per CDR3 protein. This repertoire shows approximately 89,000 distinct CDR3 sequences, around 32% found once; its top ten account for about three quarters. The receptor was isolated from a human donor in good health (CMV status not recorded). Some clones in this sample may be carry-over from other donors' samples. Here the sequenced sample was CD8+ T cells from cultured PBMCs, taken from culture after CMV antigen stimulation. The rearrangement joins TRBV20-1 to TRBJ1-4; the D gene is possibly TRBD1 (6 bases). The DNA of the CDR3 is TGCAGTGCCCGAAAGCCCCACGGGGGCTGGGAAAAACTGTTTTTT. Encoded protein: CSARKPHGGWEKLFF.